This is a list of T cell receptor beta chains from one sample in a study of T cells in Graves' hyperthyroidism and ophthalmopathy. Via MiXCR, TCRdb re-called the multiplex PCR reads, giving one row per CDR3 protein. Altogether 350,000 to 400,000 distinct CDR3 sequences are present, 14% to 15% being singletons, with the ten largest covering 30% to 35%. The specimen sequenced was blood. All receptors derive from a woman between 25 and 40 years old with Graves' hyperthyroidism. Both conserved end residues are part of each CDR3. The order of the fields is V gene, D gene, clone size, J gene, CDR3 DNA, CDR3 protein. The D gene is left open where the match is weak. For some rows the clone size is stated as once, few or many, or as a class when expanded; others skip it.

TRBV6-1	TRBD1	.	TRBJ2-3	TGTGCCGTCAAAGGGACAGGGTTCACAGATACGCAGTATTTT	CAVKGTGFTDTQYF
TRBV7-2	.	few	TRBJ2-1	TGTGCCAGCAGCCTTGACTGGTACAATGAGCAGTTCTTC	CASSLDWYNEQFF
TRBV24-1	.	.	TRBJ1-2	TGTGCCACCAGTGATTTTGGGGAAAGTGGCTACACCTTC	CATSDFGESGYTF
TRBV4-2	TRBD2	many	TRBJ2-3	TGTGCCAGCAGCCCAGGACTAGCTAGCACAGATACGCAGTATTTT	CASSPGLASTDTQYF
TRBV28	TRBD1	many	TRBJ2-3	TGTGCCAGCAGGGGATGGACAGGCGCCTCTAGCACAGATACGCAGTATTTT	CASRGWTGASSTDTQYF
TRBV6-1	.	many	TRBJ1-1	TGTGCCAGCATTGTACAGATGAACACTGAAGCTTTCTTT	CASIVQMNTEAFF
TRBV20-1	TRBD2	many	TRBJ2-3	TGCAGTGCAATCTTACTAGCGCTTAGCACAGATACGCAGTATTTT	CSAILLALSTDTQYF
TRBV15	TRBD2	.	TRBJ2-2	TGTGCCACCAGCAATAGGAGACTAGCGGGAGTCCACACCGGGGAGCTGTTTTTT	CATSNRRLAGVHTGELFF
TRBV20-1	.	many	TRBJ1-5	TGCAGTGCTAGAGAAGGGTCGGGCAATCAGCCCCAGCATTTT	CSAREGSGNQPQHF
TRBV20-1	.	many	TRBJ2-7	TGCAGTGCTAGTGCAGGGGGAGGCGAGCAGTACTTC	CSASAGGGEQYF
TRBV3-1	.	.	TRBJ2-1	TGTGCCAGCAGCCAAGGTAGGCCGCGAGGGGATGAGCAGTTCTTC	CASSQGRPRGDEQFF
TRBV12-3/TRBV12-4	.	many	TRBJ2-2	TGTGCCAGCTACGAGACACACGGGGAGCTGTTTTTT	CASYETHGELFF
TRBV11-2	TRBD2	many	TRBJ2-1	TGTGCCAGCAGCTTGCAGCGGGACGTCAGCTCCTACAATGAGCAGTTCTTC	CASSLQRDVSSYNEQFF
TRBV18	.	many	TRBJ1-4	TGTGCCAGCTCACCACCTAACAGGGTTGGGGAAAAACTGTTTTTT	CASSPPNRVGEKLFF
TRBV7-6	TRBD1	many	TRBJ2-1	TGTGCCAGCAGCTTAATCCCATCCGGGGACAGGGTCCACATGGGGCAGTTCTTC	CASSLIPSGDRVHMGQFF
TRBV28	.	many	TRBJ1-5	TGTGCCAGCAGCCGGGTGGGTCAGCCCCAGCATTTT	CASSRVGQPQHF
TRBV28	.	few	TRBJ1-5	TGTGCCAGCAGTCTCTCGAATCTCAATCAGCCCCAGCATTTT	CASSLSNLNQPQHF
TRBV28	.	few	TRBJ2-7	TGTGCCAGCAGCCCCCGGTTCCGCGCCTACGAGCAGTACTTC	CASSPRFRAYEQYF
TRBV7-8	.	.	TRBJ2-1	TGTGCCAGCAGCTTAGAGTACTCAGGGATATCTGAGCAGTTCTTC	CASSLEYSGISEQFF
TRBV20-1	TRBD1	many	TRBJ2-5	TGCAGTGCTACCTCCGGGACAGGGGGATCAGAGACCCAGTACTTC	CSATSGTGGSETQYF
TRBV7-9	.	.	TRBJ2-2	TGTGCCAGCAGCTCTACAGGGATGTCCGGGGAGCTGTTTTTT	CASSSTGMSGELFF
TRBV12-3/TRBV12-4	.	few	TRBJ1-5	TGTGCCAGCAGTTTAGGGGGGTTGTGGACCAATCAGCCCCAGCATTTT	CASSLGGLWTNQPQHF
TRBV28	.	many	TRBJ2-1	TGTGCCAGCAGTCCACTTAGAAATATAGACAATGAGCAGTTCTTC	CASSPLRNIDNEQFF
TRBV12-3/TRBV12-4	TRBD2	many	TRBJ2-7	TGTGCCAGCAGCCTGACTAGCGGAGAGCAGTACTTC	CASSLTSGEQYF
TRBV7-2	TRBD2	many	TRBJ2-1	TGTGCCAGCAGCTTCCTGGGACTAGCGGGAAGGAATGAGCAGTTCTTC	CASSFLGLAGRNEQFF
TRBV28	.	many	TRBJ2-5	TGTGCCAGCAGCCTCCGGGCACAAGAGACCCAGTACTTC	CASSLRAQETQYF
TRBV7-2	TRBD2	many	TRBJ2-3	TGTGCCAGCAGCTTAGTCCCCGGGGGACTAGCGGGAGATATGGATACGCAGTATTTT	CASSLVPGGLAGDMDTQYF
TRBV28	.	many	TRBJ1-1	TGTGCCAACAAGGGCGGCGGAGAAGCTTTCTTT	CANKGGGEAFF
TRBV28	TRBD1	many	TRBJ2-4	TGTGCCAGCAGTTTCCCTCAACAGGGGGCCTCCAAAAACATTCAGTACTTC	CASSFPQQGASKNIQYF
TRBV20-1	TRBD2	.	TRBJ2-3	TGCAGTGCCTTGGGACTAGCGGGAGTTTATACAGATACGCAGTATTTT	CSALGLAGVYTDTQYF
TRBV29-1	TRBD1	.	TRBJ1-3	TGCAGCGTTGCCAGGGGGAACACCATATATTTT	CSVARGNTIYF
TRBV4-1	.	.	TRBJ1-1	TGCGCCAGCAGCCGGGGCACGGGGATCAGCGACTTGAACACTGAAGCTTTCTTT	CASSRGTGISDLNTEAFF
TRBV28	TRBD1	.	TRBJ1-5	TGTGCCAGCAGTTTCTGGGACAGGGTAAGCAATCAGCCCCAGCATTTT	CASSFWDRVSNQPQHF
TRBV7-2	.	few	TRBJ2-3	TGTGCCAGCAGCTTAGCGGCTAGCGCCCGATGGGATACGCAGTATTTT	CASSLAASARWDTQYF
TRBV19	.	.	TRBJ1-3	TGTGCCAGTAGTATGGAGAGCTCTGGAAACACCATATATTTT	CASSMESSGNTIYF
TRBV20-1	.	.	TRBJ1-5	TGCAGTGCTAGAGATGCCGGGGTAGTTCAGCCCCAGCATTTT	CSARDAGVVQPQHF
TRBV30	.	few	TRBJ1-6	TGTGCCTGGAGCGGGTCGGTCGCTTATAATTCACCCCTCCACTTT	CAWSGSVAYNSPLHF
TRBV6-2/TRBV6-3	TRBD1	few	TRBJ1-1	TGTGCCAGCAGTTCCTCGGACAGGGCGGGAGACACTGAAGCTTTCTTT	CASSSSDRAGDTEAFF
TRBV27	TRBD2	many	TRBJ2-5	TGTGCCAGCAGGCTCGGGGGGGGGAAGGTTAAAGAGACCCAGTACTTC	CASRLGGGKVKETQYF
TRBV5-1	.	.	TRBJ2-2	TGCGCCAGCAGCCCGACCCTAAACACCGGGGAGCTGTTTTTT	CASSPTLNTGELFF
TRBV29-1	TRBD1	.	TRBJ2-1	TGCAGCGTCCCTGCGGACAGGGGAAACGATGAGCAGTTCTTC	CSVPADRGNDEQFF
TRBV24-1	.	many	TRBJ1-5	TGTGCCACCAGTGAGCCTGGGAATCAGCCCCAGCATTTT	CATSEPGNQPQHF
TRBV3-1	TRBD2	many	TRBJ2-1	TGTGCCAGCAGCCTCTTCTCCGGGACTAGCGGGAGCCTCCACAATGAGCAGTTCTTC	CASSLFSGTSGSLHNEQFF
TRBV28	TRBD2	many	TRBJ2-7	TGTGCCAGCGGTTTAAGGACTGGCGGGAGGTACGAGCAGTACTTC	CASGLRTGGRYEQYF
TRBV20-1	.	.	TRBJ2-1	TGCAGTGCCTCCGCGAGCGGTCTATACAATGAGCAGTTCTTC	CSASASGLYNEQFF
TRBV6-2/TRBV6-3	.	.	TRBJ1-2	TGTGCCAGCAACCCCCAGGGAGGCGGCGGCTACACCTTC	CASNPQGGGGYTF
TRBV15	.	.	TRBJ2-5	TGTGCCACCAGCCGAGCAGTCCCTGAGACCCAGTACTTC	CATSRAVPETQYF
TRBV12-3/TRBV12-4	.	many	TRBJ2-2	TGTGCCAGCCGCAAATCGGACTGGACCACCGGGGAGCTGTTTTTT	CASRKSDWTTGELFF
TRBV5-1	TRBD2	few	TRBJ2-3	TGCGCCAGCAGCTCCGAGGGACTAGCGGGAGGTGTCTTCGCGCGGGATACGCAGTATTTT	CASSSEGLAGGVFARDTQYF
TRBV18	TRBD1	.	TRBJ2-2	TGTGCCAGCTCCCCGGGACAGTCGAACACCGGGGAGCTGTTTTTT	CASSPGQSNTGELFF
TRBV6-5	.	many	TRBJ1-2	TGTGCCAGCAGTTACTCATCGTCGCTAGGGCCCTTAGGCTACACCTTC	CASSYSSSLGPLGYTF
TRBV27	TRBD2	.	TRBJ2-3	TGTGCCAGCAGTTCCCCTACGGGACTAGCGGGAGCAGATACGCAGTATTTT	CASSSPTGLAGADTQYF
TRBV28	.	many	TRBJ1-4	TGTGCCAGTACAGGGAGGAGAGAAAAACTGTTTTTT	CASTGRREKLFF
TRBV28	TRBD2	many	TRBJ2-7	TGTGCCAGCAGTTTATTTGCGGGAGGACCCTACGAGCAGTACTTC	CASSLFAGGPYEQYF
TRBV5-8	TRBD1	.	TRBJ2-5	TGTGCCAGCAGCCCGGACAGGGCCGAAGAGACCCAGTACTTC	CASSPDRAEETQYF
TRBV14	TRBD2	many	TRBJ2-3	TGTGCCAGCAGGGAAGCGGGATCCCCGGCAGATACGCAGTATTTT	CASREAGSPADTQYF
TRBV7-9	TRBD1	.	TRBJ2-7	TGTGCCAGCAGCCCCACCGGGACAGGGACAAACGAGCAGTACTTC	CASSPTGTGTNEQYF
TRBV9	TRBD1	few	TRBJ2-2	TGTGCCAGCAGCGGAATGACAGGGTGGAACACCGGGGAGCTGTTTTTT	CASSGMTGWNTGELFF
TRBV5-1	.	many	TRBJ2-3	TGCGCCAGCAGCTTGGAGTCTCATACCGCAGATACGCAGTATTTT	CASSLESHTADTQYF